This TCR beta chain comes out of a study of post-analysis software for immune sequencing data (dated by TCRdb to about 2015). About the study as a whole: Relapsing-remitting, secondary progressive and progressive-relapsing multiple sclerosis were recorded as disease courses, and subtype annotation was lacking for some patients. The patient repertoires were compared against approximately ten previously published healthy control repertoires obtained from donors aged about 6 to 26 years. A subset of samples was prepared in parallel using single-end sample barcoding, then pooled and co-amplified after Illumina adapter ligation. Points the paper makes about the study in general: Patients showed significantly higher frequencies than controls for a handful of TRBV segments, among them TRBV5-6, TRBV5-1 and TRBV20-1. When samples were clustered directly using the F measure, samples prepared in the same batch co-clustered strongly, which prompted a batch-effect correction. Compared with controls, multiple sclerosis patients had significantly lower normalized Chao1 diversity, a finding suggesting substantial peripheral T-cell clonal expansion. The control group was slightly older than the multiple sclerosis patient group.

To demonstrate the VDJtools post-analysis software, TCR beta repertoires were profiled from the peripheral blood of about 13 young patients with multiple sclerosis. The multiple sclerosis patients were children and adolescents ranging in age from roughly 6 to 16 years. To prepare the library, PCR was applied. The sample was run on an Illumina HiSeq 2500. Unique molecular identifiers were incorporated into TCR beta cDNA libraries to reduce PCR and sequencing biases. Every 1 to 10 million input T cells yielded approximately 500,000 cDNA molecules, meaning each molecule approximated one T cell. Patient libraries were prepared and sequenced with the same protocol used for the earlier healthy control dataset. Within a given batch, samples were prepared together, multiplexed and sequenced on the same HiSeq lane. On the authors' methods: MIGEC handled the raw barcoded reads, throwing out single-read molecular identifier groups before consensus assembly and CDR3 extraction. VDJtools was used for post-analysis of the clonotype tables, and diversity was normalized by down-sampling every dataset to the size of the smallest sample. To correct batch-related cross-sample contamination, repertoire overlap clustering matched CDR3 amino acid sequences but not nucleotide sequences. TCRdb trimmed the raw reads at Q25, called clones with MiXCR and kept productive beta chains. Rows with one shared CDR3 protein collapse into an entry with the most common genes and DNA. These V and J calls are TCRdb output, not the study's own analysis. This sample comprises about 200,000 distinct CDR3 sequences, around 30% of them detected only once. The leading ten clones occupy roughly 3.4% of the sample.

This clonotype occurred a few times. There is no known antigen for this receptor. The record has no base qualities; no much larger clone is one base away. The CDR3 measures 15 amino acids from cysteine to phenylalanine. Only the CDR3 DNA stays, 45 bases, in frame from base 1. V loses 0 bases, J loses 1 base, and the germline ends lie 4 bases apart. Taken from the germline V gene, the CDR1 and CDR2 loops are SGHTA and FQGNSA. Specimen: blood. This sequence uses TRBV7-2 and TRBJ2-6, with the D gene too uncertain to name. The sequence came from a girl aged 2 to 17 with multiple sclerosis. The nucleotide sequence is TGTGCCAGCAGCTTAGCGGGATCTGGGGCCAACGTCCTGACTTTC. Protein translation: CASSLAGSGANVLTF.